This is a list of T cell receptor beta chains from one sample in a study of cytotoxic CD8 clonotypes in ibrutinib-treated CLL. Data came from immunoSEQ multiplex PCR; TCRdb stores just in-frame clones and leaves some out. The sample contains roughly 220,000 clones, approximately 70% of which appear only once. The source was PBMCs, collected after 12 months of ibrutinib treatment. These receptors were obtained from a human donor with chronic lymphocytic leukemia. CDR3s include the opening cysteine and the closing phenylalanine or tryptophan. Fields, in order: CDR3 length, V gene, CDR3 protein.

length: 14; V: TRBV13; CDR3: CASSRTGVGEEQYF
length: 14; V: TRBV27; CDR3: CASRLQRGHYEQYF
length: 16; V: TRBV7-6; CDR3: CASSRGQGVSGNEQFF
length: 11; V: TRBV30; CDR3: CAWSVLNGYTF
length: 16; V: TRBV5-6; CDR3: CASSTLPGTAAREQYF
length: 16; V: TRBV19; CDR3: CASSRTGPPLHQPQHF
length: 12; V: TRBV5-4; CDR3: CASSPKEETQYF
length: 20; V: TRBV30; CDR3: CAWRAGTFLTTDLRNEKLFF
length: 16; V: TRBV4-3; CDR3: CASSQDPGLNTGELFF
length: 12; V: TRBV5-1; CDR3: CASSLGLETQYF
length: 15; V: TRBV6-1; CDR3: CASSGLRTNTGELFF
length: 14; V: TRBV2; CDR3: CASRQRGAGGELFF
length: 13; V: TRBV4-2; CDR3: CASSPDSHNEQFF
length: 15; V: TRBV5-4; CDR3: CASSRPGKANYGYTF
length: 14; V: TRBV9; CDR3: CASSTRGYSYEQYF
length: 19; V: TRBV5-1; CDR3: CASSLVVSRILSSSYTQYF
length: 11; V: TRBV29-1; CDR3: CSLGEVTEAFF
length: 15; V: TRBV5-1; CDR3: CASSLAGLSNQPQHF
length: 13; V: TRBV30; CDR3: CAWSVDGPEKLFF
length: 14; V: TRBV6-1; CDR3: CASRQRGGFEEAFF